A single sample gave rise to the 5 T cell receptor beta chains below, sequenced in a study of blood T cell repertoires in COVID-19. Measured with immunoSEQ multiplex PCR; TCRdb has only the in-frame clones, and not every one. The repertoire holds 150,000 to 200,000 clones, with 70% to 90% as singletons. Sequencing was done on a sample of peripheral blood. The receptors originated from a woman older than 75 with COVID-19, enrolled during active disease.

V usage is TRBV27 and J usage is TRBJ2-2; 11 bases map to TRBD1. After removal of 3 bases from V and 4 bases from J, the junction contained 1 base not matched to a gene. The CDR3 is 15 amino acids. The germline V gene has CDR1 MNHEY and CDR2 SMNVEV (reference sequence). In nucleotides, the CDR3 is TGTGCCAGCAGTTTTGGACAGGGGGCCACCGGGGAGCTGTTTTTT. Its translation: CASSFGQGATGELFF.

The V gene is TRBV29-1, the J gene TRBJ2-3; the match to TRBD1 covers 9 bases. Germline V lookup: CDR1 SQVTM, CDR2 ANQGSEA. The CDR3 runs to 14 residues. V dropped 1 base and J dropped 2; count of bases not matched to a gene: 1. The CDR3 is CSVEGDRATDTQYF. The CDR3, as DNA: TGCAGCGTTGAAGGGGACAGGGCCACAGATACGCAGTATTTT.

The gene calls are TRBV4-2 and TRBJ2-1; 8 nucleotides line up with TRBD2. CDR3 length: 19 residues. Losses at the gene ends were 0 bases for V and 0 bases for J; bases not matched to a gene: 10. The V gene's germline CDR1 is LGHNA and CDR2 YNFKEQ. CDR3 sequence (DNA): TGTGCCAGCAGCCAAGAACGAGGCGGGGGGCCCCCCTCCTACAATGAGCAGTTCTTC. Its translation is CASSQERGGGPPSYNEQFF.

A word on this clone: This specimen includes other DNA sequences encoding the same CDR3. The chain is built from TRBV24-1 and TRBJ2-2; the D is unclear. This CDR3 has 13 amino acids. The V end lost 4 bases, the J end lost 4 bases, and 6 bases lay between the germline ends. The germline CDR1 and CDR2 sequences are KGHDR and SFDVKD. CDR3 DNA sequence: TGTGCCACCAGTGACCCTCGCACCGGGGAGCTGTTTTTT. This translates into CATSDPRTGELFF.

The table lists this clone with a count of one. The chain combines TRBV2 with TRBJ2-1; 8 bases are a match to TRBD2. The CDR3 totals 17 residues. Germline V gives CDR1 SNHLY, CDR2 FYNNEI. J was trimmed by 0 bases and V by 6 bases; bases with no gene match: 10. DNA for the CDR3: TGTGCCAGCAGGACATCCCGGGGGGGAAGCTCCTACAATGAGCAGTTCTTC. Its translation: CASRTSRGGSSYNEQFF.